A selection of T cell receptor beta chains follows, all from one sample in a study of blood T cell repertoires in COVID-19. Profiling relied on immunoSEQ multiplex PCR, and the TCRdb table lists in-frame clones only, not all of them. The table has 210,000 or so clones, 65% to 90% seen once; the top ten hold 4.5% to 6%. The sample taken for sequencing was peripheral blood. Every receptor here comes from a middle-aged man with COVID-19, enrolled during active disease. Each CDR3 is given with its conserved first and last residue. A D gene is named only where the DNA matches it firmly. Clone size is stated in some rows and not others, as once, few, many or a class when expanded.

CDR3aa: CASILRGGVYEQYF
CDR3nt: TGTGCCAGCATTCTCAGGGGTGGAGTCTACGAGCAGTACTTC
abundance: -
j_gene: TRBJ2-7
v_gene: TRBV6-5
d_gene: -

CDR3aa: CARKGQGREKLFF
CDR3nt: TGTGCCCGGAAGGGACAGGGGCGTGAAAAACTGTTTTTT
abundance: -
j_gene: TRBJ1-4
v_gene: TRBV30
d_gene: TRBD1

CDR3aa: CASSQDRDYEGRGYTF
CDR3nt: TGCGCCAGCAGCCAAGACCGGGACTACGAAGGCCGGGGCTACACCTTC
abundance: -
j_gene: TRBJ1-2
v_gene: TRBV4-1
d_gene: -

CDR3aa: CASSAAGSLTGELFF
CDR3nt: TGTGCCAGCAGCGCGGCGGGCTCGTTAACCGGGGAGCTGTTTTTT
abundance: -
j_gene: TRBJ2-2
v_gene: TRBV5-5
d_gene: -

CDR3aa: CASSLSGTGVYGYTF
CDR3nt: TGCGCCAGCAGCTTGAGCGGGACAGGGGTCTATGGCTACACCTTC
abundance: many
j_gene: TRBJ1-2
v_gene: TRBV5-1
d_gene: TRBD1

CDR3aa: CASSVGAGSSYEQYF
CDR3nt: TGTGCCAGCAGCGTAGGAGCGGGAAGCTCCTACGAGCAGTACTTC
abundance: -
j_gene: TRBJ2-7
v_gene: TRBV9
d_gene: TRBD2

CDR3aa: CASNPALAADTQYF
CDR3nt: TGTGCCAGCAACCCAGCCCTGGCGGCAGATACGCAGTATTTT
abundance: -
j_gene: TRBJ2-3
v_gene: TRBV28
d_gene: -

CDR3aa: CASSYSGLGELFF
CDR3nt: TGTGCCAGCAGTTACTCTGGGCTCGGGGAGCTGTTTTTT
abundance: -
j_gene: TRBJ2-2
v_gene: TRBV6-6
d_gene: -

CDR3aa: CASSFQRGLQETQYF
CDR3nt: TGTGCCAGCAGTTTTCAGCGGGGCCTCCAAGAGACCCAGTACTTC
abundance: -
j_gene: TRBJ2-5
v_gene: TRBV28
d_gene: TRBD2

CDR3aa: CASSIPGNGHYGYTF
CDR3nt: TGTGCCAGTAGTATTCCAGGAAATGGTCACTATGGCTACACCTTC
abundance: once
j_gene: TRBJ1-2
v_gene: TRBV19
d_gene: -

CDR3aa: CASRRDGVLNTEAFF
CDR3nt: TGTGCCAGCAGGAGGGATGGGGTCCTCAACACTGAAGCTTTCTTT
abundance: -
j_gene: TRBJ1-1
v_gene: TRBV2
d_gene: -

CDR3aa: CASSFMPQGISGELFF
CDR3nt: TGTGCCAGCAGTTTCATGCCACAGGGGATTAGCGGGGAGCTGTTTTTT
abundance: -
j_gene: TRBJ2-2
v_gene: TRBV6-5
d_gene: TRBD1

CDR3aa: CASSPYERRGLLNTEAFF
CDR3nt: TGTGCCAGCAGTCCCTATGAGAGAAGGGGCCTCCTGAACACTGAAGCTTTCTTT
abundance: -
j_gene: TRBJ1-1
v_gene: TRBV27
d_gene: -

CDR3aa: CASSTPSQGRYGYTF
CDR3nt: TGTGCCAGTAGTACCCCAAGTCAGGGTCGGTATGGCTACACCTTC
abundance: few
j_gene: TRBJ1-2
v_gene: TRBV19
d_gene: -

CDR3aa: CASSQPGQGPYSYEQYF
CDR3nt: TGCGCCAGCAGCCAACCGGGACAGGGCCCCTACTCCTACGAGCAGTACTTC
abundance: -
j_gene: TRBJ2-7
v_gene: TRBV5-1
d_gene: TRBD1

CDR3aa: CASSYGPAGGGYGYTF
CDR3nt: TGTGCCAGCAGTTACGGGCCCGCGGGCGGAGGCTATGGCTACACCTTC
abundance: -
j_gene: TRBJ1-2
v_gene: TRBV6-2/TRBV6-3
d_gene: -

CDR3aa: CASSVSQGANTEAFF
CDR3nt: TGTGCCAGCAGCGTATCTCAGGGGGCGAACACTGAAGCTTTCTTT
abundance: -
j_gene: TRBJ1-1
v_gene: TRBV9
d_gene: TRBD1

CDR3aa: CATHQEVYGYTF
CDR3nt: TGTGCCACCCATCAGGAGGTCTATGGCTACACCTTC
abundance: -
j_gene: TRBJ1-2
v_gene: TRBV28
d_gene: -

CDR3aa: CASTHSRGADTQYF
CDR3nt: TGTGCCAGCACCCATAGTCGGGGGGCAGATACGCAGTATTTT
abundance: -
j_gene: TRBJ2-3
v_gene: TRBV28
d_gene: TRBD2

CDR3aa: CASSQKNTGELFF
CDR3nt: TGTGCCAGCTCACAAAAGAACACCGGGGAGCTGTTTTTT
abundance: once
j_gene: TRBJ2-2
v_gene: TRBV2
d_gene: -

CDR3aa: CASSPRYVPAGGYEQYF
CDR3nt: TGTGCCAGCAGCCCCCGTTACGTCCCGGCGGGGGGCTACGAGCAGTACTTC
abundance: -
j_gene: TRBJ2-7
v_gene: TRBV7-2
d_gene: TRBD2

CDR3aa: CASSFLQRGSSYEQYF
CDR3nt: TGTGCCAGCAGCTTTCTACAGCGGGGGAGCTCCTACGAGCAGTACTTC
abundance: -
j_gene: TRBJ2-7
v_gene: TRBV7-9
d_gene: TRBD2

CDR3aa: CASSELGGGTGELFF
CDR3nt: TGTGCCAGTAGTGAATTAGGGGGCGGCACCGGGGAGCTGTTTTTT
abundance: -
j_gene: TRBJ2-2
v_gene: TRBV19
d_gene: TRBD1

CDR3aa: CASSQSSVGQGFGSGANVLTF
CDR3nt: TGCGCCAGCAGCCAATCGTCCGTGGGACAGGGGTTTGGCTCTGGGGCCAACGTCCTGACTTTC
abundance: -
j_gene: TRBJ2-6
v_gene: TRBV4-1
d_gene: TRBD1

CDR3aa: CASSPQGANNYGYTF
CDR3nt: TGTGCCAGCTCACCACAGGGGGCCAATAACTATGGCTACACCTTC
abundance: -
j_gene: TRBJ1-2
v_gene: TRBV18
d_gene: TRBD1

CDR3aa: CASSTLAGGYEQYF
CDR3nt: TGTGCCAGCAGCACTTTAGCGGGGGGCTACGAGCAGTACTTC
abundance: -
j_gene: TRBJ2-7
v_gene: TRBV7-9
d_gene: TRBD2

CDR3aa: CASERGSEQFF
CDR3nt: TGTGCCAGCGAGCGGGGGAGTGAGCAGTTCTTC
abundance: -
j_gene: TRBJ2-1
v_gene: TRBV2
d_gene: TRBD2

CDR3aa: CASSQAAGVNKAFF
CDR3nt: TGTGCCAGCAGCCAAGCTGCAGGGGTGAACAAAGCTTTCTTT
abundance: -
j_gene: TRBJ1-1
v_gene: TRBV3-1/TRBV3-2
d_gene: -

CDR3aa: CASRSEGQYNEQFF
CDR3nt: TGCGCCAGCAGAAGTGAAGGACAGTACAATGAGCAGTTCTTC
abundance: -
j_gene: TRBJ2-1
v_gene: TRBV10-2
d_gene: -

CDR3aa: CAAPGTTSYNEQFF
CDR3nt: TGTGCCGCGCCCGGGACAACCTCCTACAATGAGCAGTTCTTC
abundance: -
j_gene: TRBJ2-1
v_gene: TRBV2
d_gene: -

CDR3aa: CSASTSGYEQYF
CDR3nt: TGCAGTGCTAGTACTAGCGGATACGAGCAGTACTTC
abundance: -
j_gene: TRBJ2-7
v_gene: TRBV20-1
d_gene: TRBD2

CDR3aa: CASSLPGQGSDEQYF
CDR3nt: TGCGCCAGCAGCCTACCGGGACAGGGCTCGGACGAGCAGTACTTC
abundance: once
j_gene: TRBJ2-7
v_gene: TRBV5-1
d_gene: TRBD1

CDR3aa: CASSPGGERKTQYF
CDR3nt: TGTGCCAGCAGCCCCGGAGGGGAGCGAAAGACCCAGTACTTC
abundance: -
j_gene: TRBJ2-5
v_gene: TRBV7-3
d_gene: -

CDR3aa: CASSPGGGRRNSPLHF
CDR3nt: TGTGCCAGTAGTCCCGGGGGGGGGCGCAGGAATTCACCCCTCCACTTT
abundance: -
j_gene: TRBJ1-6
v_gene: TRBV19
d_gene: -

CDR3aa: CASGLGGFSYEQYF
CDR3nt: TGTGCTAGTGGTTTAGGAGGCTTCTCCTACGAGCAGTACTTC
abundance: -
j_gene: TRBJ2-7
v_gene: TRBV12-5
d_gene: -

CDR3aa: CASSPGTGNPQF
CDR3nt: TGTGCCAGCAGTCCGGGGACAGGGAACCCCCAATTT
abundance: -
j_gene: TRBJ1-1
v_gene: TRBV27
d_gene: TRBD1

CDR3aa: CASSSLTCNVLSVKNIQYF
CDR3nt: TGTGCCAGCAGTAGTCTTACGTGTAATGTACTGTCTGTCAAAAACATTCAGTACTTC
abundance: -
j_gene: TRBJ2-4
v_gene: TRBV7-3
d_gene: -

CDR3aa: CAWSGTVYEQYF
CDR3nt: TGTGCCTGGAGCGGGACAGTCTACGAGCAGTACTTC
abundance: -
j_gene: TRBJ2-7
v_gene: TRBV30
d_gene: TRBD1

CDR3aa: CASSLSGGAGAFF
CDR3nt: TGTGCCAGCAGCTTATCAGGGGGCGCGGGGGCTTTCTTT
abundance: -
j_gene: TRBJ1-1
v_gene: TRBV5-4
d_gene: TRBD1

CDR3aa: CASSLYALPEAFF
CDR3nt: TGTGCCAGCAGCTTATATGCGCTCCCCGAAGCTTTCTTT
abundance: -
j_gene: TRBJ1-1
v_gene: TRBV7-2
d_gene: -

CDR3aa: CASSQGTTNEQFF
CDR3nt: TGTGCCAGCAGCCAAGGGACAACCAATGAGCAGTTCTTC
abundance: few
j_gene: TRBJ2-1
v_gene: TRBV6-2/TRBV6-3
d_gene: -

CDR3aa: CAISGGPGQNTEAFF
CDR3nt: TGTGCCATCAGTGGGGGGCCAGGCCAGAACACTGAAGCTTTCTTT
abundance: -
j_gene: TRBJ1-1
v_gene: TRBV10-3
d_gene: -

CDR3aa: CASSQGGSMNTEAFF
CDR3nt: TGTGCCAGCAGCCAAGGAGGGTCCATGAACACTGAAGCTTTCTTT
abundance: -
j_gene: TRBJ1-1
v_gene: TRBV4-2
d_gene: -

CDR3aa: CASSVGGEGLSEAFF
CDR3nt: TGTGCCAGCAGCGTAGGGGGAGAGGGTCTATCTGAAGCTTTCTTT
abundance: -
j_gene: TRBJ1-1
v_gene: TRBV9
d_gene: -

CDR3aa: CASSLGYSGNGYTF
CDR3nt: TGTGCCAGCAGTTTAGGGTACTCAGGGAATGGCTACACCTTC
abundance: -
j_gene: TRBJ1-2
v_gene: TRBV28
d_gene: -

CDR3aa: CARNPGGWEHF
CDR3nt: TGTGCCAGGAATCCTGGGGGGTGGGAGCATTTT
abundance: -
j_gene: TRBJ1-5
v_gene: TRBV6-4
d_gene: -

CDR3aa: CASSPPKRGTSGGANLDTQYF
CDR3nt: TGTGCCAGCTCACCACCGAAGCGCGGGACTAGCGGGGGGGCCAATTTGGATACGCAGTATTTT
abundance: -
j_gene: TRBJ2-3
v_gene: TRBV18
d_gene: TRBD2

CDR3aa: CASSRTGETYNEQFF
CDR3nt: TGCGCCAGCAGTCGAACTGGTGAGACCTACAATGAGCAGTTCTTC
abundance: once
j_gene: TRBJ2-1
v_gene: TRBV5-1
d_gene: -

CDR3aa: CASSQQGQGALGGYTF
CDR3nt: TGTGCCAGCAGCCAACAGGGACAGGGGGCCTTAGGTGGCTACACCTTC
abundance: -
j_gene: TRBJ1-2
v_gene: TRBV9
d_gene: TRBD1

CDR3aa: CASSQDTQGPRGYTF
CDR3nt: TGCGCCAGCAGCCAAGATACACAGGGCCCACGGGGCTACACCTTC
abundance: -
j_gene: TRBJ1-2
v_gene: TRBV4-3
d_gene: -

CDR3aa: CATSDRTGVQPQHF
CDR3nt: TGTGCCACCAGTGATCGGACAGGGGTCCAGCCCCAGCATTTT
abundance: -
j_gene: TRBJ1-5
v_gene: TRBV24-1
d_gene: TRBD1